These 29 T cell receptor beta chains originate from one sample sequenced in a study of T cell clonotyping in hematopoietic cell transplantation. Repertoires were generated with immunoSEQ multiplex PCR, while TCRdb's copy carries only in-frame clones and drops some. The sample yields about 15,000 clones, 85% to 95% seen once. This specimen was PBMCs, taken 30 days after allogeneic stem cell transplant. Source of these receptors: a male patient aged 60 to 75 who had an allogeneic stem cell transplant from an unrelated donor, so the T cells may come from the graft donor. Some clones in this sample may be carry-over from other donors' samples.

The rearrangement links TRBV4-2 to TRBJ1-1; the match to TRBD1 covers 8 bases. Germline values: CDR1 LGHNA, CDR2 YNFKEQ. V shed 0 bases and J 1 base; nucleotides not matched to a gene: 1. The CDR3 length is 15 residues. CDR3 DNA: TGTGCCAGCAGCCAAGAAGGACAGGGGAACACTGAAGCTTTCTTT. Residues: CASSQEGQGNTEAFF.

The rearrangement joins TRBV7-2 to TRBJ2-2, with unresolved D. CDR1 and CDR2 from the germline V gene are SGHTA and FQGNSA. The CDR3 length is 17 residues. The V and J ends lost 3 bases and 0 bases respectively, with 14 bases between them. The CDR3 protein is CASSFGRSQANTGELFF. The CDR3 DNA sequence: TGTGCCAGCAGCTTCGGGCGTTCCCAGGCGAACACCGGGGAGCTGTTTTTT.

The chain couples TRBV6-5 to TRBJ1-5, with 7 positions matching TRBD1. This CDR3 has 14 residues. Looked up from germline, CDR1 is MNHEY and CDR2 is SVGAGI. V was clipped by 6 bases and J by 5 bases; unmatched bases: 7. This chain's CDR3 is CASSPDRDDQPQHF. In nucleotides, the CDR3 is TGTGCCAGCAGCCCTGACAGGGATGATCAGCCCCAGCATTTT.

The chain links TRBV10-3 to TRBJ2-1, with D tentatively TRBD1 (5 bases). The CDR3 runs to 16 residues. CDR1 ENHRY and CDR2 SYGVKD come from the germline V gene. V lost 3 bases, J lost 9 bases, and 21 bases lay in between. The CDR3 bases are TGTGCCATCAGTGATAAGGGGTTCCCCGCCGCATCTGAGCAGTTCTTC. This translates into CAISDKGFPAASEQFF.

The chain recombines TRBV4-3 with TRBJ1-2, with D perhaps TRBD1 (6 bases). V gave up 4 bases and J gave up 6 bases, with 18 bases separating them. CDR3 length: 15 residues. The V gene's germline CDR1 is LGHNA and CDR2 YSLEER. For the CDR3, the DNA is TGCGCCAGCAGCCCGTTCCCCGGGACACGGAATGGCTACACCTTC. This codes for CASSPFPGTRNGYTF.

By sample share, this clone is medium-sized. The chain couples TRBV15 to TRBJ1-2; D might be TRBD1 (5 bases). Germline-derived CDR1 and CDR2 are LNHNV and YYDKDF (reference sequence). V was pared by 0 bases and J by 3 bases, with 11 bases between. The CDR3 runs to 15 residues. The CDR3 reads CATSRDKGTDYGYTF. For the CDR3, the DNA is TGTGCCACCAGCAGAGATAAGGGGACGGACTATGGCTACACCTTC.

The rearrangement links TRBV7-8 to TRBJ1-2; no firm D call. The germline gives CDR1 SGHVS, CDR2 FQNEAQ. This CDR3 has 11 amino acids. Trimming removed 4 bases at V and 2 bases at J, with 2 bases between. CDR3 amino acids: CASSSNYGYTF. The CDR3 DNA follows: TGTGCCAGCAGCTCCAACTATGGCTACACCTTC.

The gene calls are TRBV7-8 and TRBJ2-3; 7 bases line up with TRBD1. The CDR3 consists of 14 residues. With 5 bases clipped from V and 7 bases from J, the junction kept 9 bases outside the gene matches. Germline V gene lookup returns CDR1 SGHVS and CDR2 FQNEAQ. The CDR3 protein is CASSGDSQGYTQYF. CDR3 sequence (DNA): TGTGCCAGCAGCGGGGACAGCCAAGGGTATACGCAGTATTTT.

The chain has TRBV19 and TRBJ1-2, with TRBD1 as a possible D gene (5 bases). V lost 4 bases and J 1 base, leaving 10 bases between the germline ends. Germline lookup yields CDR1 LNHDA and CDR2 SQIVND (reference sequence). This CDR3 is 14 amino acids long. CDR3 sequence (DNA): TGTGCCAGTAGTACCCAGGGAGTTAACTATGGCTACACCTTC. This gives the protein CASSTQGVNYGYTF. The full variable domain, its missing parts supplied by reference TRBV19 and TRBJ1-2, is DGGITQSPKYLFRKEGQNVTLSCEQNLNHDAMYWYRQDPGQGLRLIYYSQIVNDFQKGDIAEGYSVSREKKESFPLTVTSAQKNPTAFYLCASSTQGVNYGYTFGSGTRLTVV.

In nucleotides, the CDR3 is TGTGCCAGCAGTTTACGACAGCGTGACGAGCAGTACTTC. Translating gives CASSLRQRDEQYF. The V gene is TRBV6-5, the J gene TRBJ2-7, with D possibly matching TRBD1 (5 bases). This CDR3 is built from 13 residues. Germline CDR1 MNHEY, CDR2 SVGAGI. Trimming took 4 bases from V and 5 from J, leaving 12 bases between them.

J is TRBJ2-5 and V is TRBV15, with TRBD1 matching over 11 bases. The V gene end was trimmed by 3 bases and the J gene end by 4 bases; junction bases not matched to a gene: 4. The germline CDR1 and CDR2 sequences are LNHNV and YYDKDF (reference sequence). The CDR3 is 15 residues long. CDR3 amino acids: CATSRSGQGGETQYF. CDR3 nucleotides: TGTGCCACCAGCAGGTCGGGACAGGGGGGAGAGACCCAGTACTTC.

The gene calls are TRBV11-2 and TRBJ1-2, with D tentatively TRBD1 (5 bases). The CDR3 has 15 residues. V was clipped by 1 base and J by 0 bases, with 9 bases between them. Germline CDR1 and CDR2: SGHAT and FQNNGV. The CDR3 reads CASSLGGASNYGYTF. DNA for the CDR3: TGTGCCAGCAGCTTAGGAGGGGCGTCTAACTATGGCTACACCTTC.

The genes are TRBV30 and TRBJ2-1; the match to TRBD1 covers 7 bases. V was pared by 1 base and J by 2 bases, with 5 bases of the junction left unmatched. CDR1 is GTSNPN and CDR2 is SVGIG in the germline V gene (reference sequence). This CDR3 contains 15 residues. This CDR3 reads CAWSESQGAYNEQFF. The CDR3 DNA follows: TGTGCCTGGAGTGAATCGCAGGGGGCCTACAATGAGCAGTTCTTC.

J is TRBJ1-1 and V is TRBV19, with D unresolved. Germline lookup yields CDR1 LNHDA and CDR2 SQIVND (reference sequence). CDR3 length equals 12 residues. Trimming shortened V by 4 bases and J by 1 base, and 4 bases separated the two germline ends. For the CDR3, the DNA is TGTGCCAGTAGTACCCAGAACACTGAAGCTTTCTTT. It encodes CASSTQNTEAFF.

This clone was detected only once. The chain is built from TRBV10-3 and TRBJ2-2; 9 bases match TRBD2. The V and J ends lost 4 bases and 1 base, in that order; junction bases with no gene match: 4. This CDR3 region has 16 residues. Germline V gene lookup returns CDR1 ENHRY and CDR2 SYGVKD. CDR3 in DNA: TGTGCCATCAGTGCAGCGGGGGGCCTGAACACCGGGGAGCTGTTTTTT. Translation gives CAISAAGGLNTGELFF.

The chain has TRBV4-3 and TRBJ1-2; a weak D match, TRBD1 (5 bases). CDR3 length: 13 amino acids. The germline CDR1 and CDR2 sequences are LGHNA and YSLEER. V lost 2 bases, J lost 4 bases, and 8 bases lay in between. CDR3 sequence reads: CASSQLGVYGYTF. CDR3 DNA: TGCGCCAGCAGCCAATTGGGGGTCTATGGCTACACCTTC.

CDR3 sequence: CASSFQAGETQYF. The CDR3 DNA sequence: TGTGCCAGCAGCTTTCAGGCTGGGGAGACCCAGTACTTC. The gene calls are TRBV5-8 and TRBJ2-5; no reliable D call. The germline V gene encodes CDR1 SGHTS and CDR2 YDEGEE. Trimming left V 2 bases short and J 5 bases short, with 10 bases between. The CDR3 has 13 residues.

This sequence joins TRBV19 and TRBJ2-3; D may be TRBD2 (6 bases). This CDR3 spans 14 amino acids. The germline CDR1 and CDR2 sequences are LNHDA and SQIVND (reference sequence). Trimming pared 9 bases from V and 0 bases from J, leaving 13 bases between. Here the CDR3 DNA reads TGTGCCAGCACCCTAAGCGGGAGCACAGATACGCAGTATTTT. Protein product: CASTLSGSTDTQYF.

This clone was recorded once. The DNA for the CDR3 is TGCGCCAGCAGCCCCGGGACAGGGGGCACTGAAGCTTTCTTT. Protein sequence: CASSPGTGGTEAFF. The chain uses TRBV5-1 and TRBJ1-1; 11 nucleotides agree with TRBD1. The CDR3 contains 14 residues. V shed 4 bases and J 4 bases; nucleotides not matched to a gene: 3. The germline V gene has CDR1 SGHRS and CDR2 YFSETQ.

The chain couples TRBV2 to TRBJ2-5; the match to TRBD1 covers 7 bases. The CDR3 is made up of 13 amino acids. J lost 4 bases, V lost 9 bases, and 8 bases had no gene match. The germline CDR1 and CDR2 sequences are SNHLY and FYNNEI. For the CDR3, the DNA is TGTGCCAGGGAGACAGGGACCCGAGAGACCCAGTACTTC. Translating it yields CARETGTRETQYF.

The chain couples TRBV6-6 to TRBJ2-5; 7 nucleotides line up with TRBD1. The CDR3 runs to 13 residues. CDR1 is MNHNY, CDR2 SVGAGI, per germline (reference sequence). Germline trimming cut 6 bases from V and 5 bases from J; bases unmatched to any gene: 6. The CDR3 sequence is CASRRGPGETQYF. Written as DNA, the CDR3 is TGTGCCAGCAGGAGGGGGCCAGGGGAGACCCAGTACTTC.

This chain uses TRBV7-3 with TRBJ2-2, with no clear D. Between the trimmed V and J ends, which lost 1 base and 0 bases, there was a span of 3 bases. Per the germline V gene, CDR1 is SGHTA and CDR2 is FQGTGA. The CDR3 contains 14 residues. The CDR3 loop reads CASSLNSNTGELFF. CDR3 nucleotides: TGTGCCAGCAGCTTAAACTCGAACACCGGGGAGCTGTTTTTT. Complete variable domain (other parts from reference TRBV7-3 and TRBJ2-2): GAGVSQTPSNKVTEKGKYVELRCDPISGHTALYWYRQSLGQGPEFLIYFQGTGAADDSGLPNDRFFAVRPEGSVSTLKIQRTERGDSAVYLCASSLNSNTGELFFGEGSRLTVL.

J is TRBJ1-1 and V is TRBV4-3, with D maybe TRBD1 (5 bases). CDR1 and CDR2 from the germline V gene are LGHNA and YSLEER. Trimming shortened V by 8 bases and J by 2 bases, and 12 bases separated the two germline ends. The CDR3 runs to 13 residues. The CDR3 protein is CASGGTVNTEAFF. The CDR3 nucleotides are TGCGCCAGCGGGGGGACGGTAAACACTGAAGCTTTCTTT.

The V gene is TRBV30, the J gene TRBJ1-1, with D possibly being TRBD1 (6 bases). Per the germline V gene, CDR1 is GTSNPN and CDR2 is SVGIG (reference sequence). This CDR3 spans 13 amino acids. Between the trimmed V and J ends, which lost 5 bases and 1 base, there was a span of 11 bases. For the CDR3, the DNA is TGTGCCTGGGCGGACAGTACGAACACTGAAGCTTTCTTT. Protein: CAWADSTNTEAFF.

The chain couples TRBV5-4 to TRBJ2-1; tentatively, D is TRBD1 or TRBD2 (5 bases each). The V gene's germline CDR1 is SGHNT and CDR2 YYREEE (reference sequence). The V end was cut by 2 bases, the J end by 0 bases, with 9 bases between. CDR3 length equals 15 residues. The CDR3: CASSFGASSYNEQFF. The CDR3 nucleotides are TGTGCCAGCAGCTTCGGGGCGAGCTCCTACAATGAGCAGTTCTTC. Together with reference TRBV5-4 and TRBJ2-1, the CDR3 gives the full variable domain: ETGVTQSPTHLIKTRGQQVTLRCSSQSGHNTVSWYQQALGQGPQFIFQYYREEENGRGNFPPRFSGLQFPNYSSELNVNALELDDSALYLCASSFGASSYNEQFFGPGTRLTVL.

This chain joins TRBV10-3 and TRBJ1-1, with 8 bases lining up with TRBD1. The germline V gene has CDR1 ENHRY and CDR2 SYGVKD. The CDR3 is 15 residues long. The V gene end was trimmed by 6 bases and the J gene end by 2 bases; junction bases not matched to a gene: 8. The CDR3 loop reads CAIRRMTGDNTEAFF. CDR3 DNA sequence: TGTGCCATCAGACGAATGACAGGGGATAACACTGAAGCTTTCTTT.

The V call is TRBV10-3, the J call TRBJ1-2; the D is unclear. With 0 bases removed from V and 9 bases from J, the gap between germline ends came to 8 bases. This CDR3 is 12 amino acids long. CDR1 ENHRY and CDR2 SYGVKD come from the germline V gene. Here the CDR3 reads CAISESGQSYTF. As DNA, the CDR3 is TGTGCCATCAGTGAGTCTGGTCAAAGCTACACCTTC.

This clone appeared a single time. The CDR3, as DNA: TGTGCCAGCAGCCGTATCCTAGCGGAGGTTGGAGCCGGGGAGCTGTTTTTT. Its protein is CASSRILAEVGAGELFF. The chain joins TRBV4-2 to TRBJ2-2; 7 bases align to TRBD2. The CDR3 is 17 amino acids. J lost 6 bases, V lost 4 bases, and 14 bases had no gene match. CDR1 and CDR2 from the germline V gene are LGHNA and YNFKEQ.

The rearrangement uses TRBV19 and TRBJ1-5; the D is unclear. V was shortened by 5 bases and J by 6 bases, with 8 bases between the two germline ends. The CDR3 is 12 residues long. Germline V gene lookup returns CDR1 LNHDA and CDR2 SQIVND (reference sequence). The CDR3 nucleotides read TGTGCCAGTAGTTCCTCAGGTCAGCCCCAGCATTTT. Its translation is CASSSSGQPQHF.